The clone carrying this TCR beta chain was seen at least ten times. The CDR3 loop spans 14 amino acids. Germline V gene sequence: CDR1 KGHDR, CDR2 SFDVKD. V lost 4 bases and J lost 9; bases outside the gene matches: 8. These data belong to a study of blood T cell repertoires in COVID-19. Study information: Sites across the United States, Italy and Spain contributed samples from acute and convalescent COVID-19. PBMCs, B-cell-depleted T cells, or T cells provided the cDNA or gDNA that made up the material.

Methods used by the authors: Amplification from reference gene primers served as the basis for estimated nucleated cell counts. Some clones are missing from TCRdb's copy, which holds only in-frame ones; the method was immunoSEQ multiplex PCR. V, J and clone size derive from that table, while D and trimming were established from the DNA sequence. The sample has fewer than 200,000 clones, roughly nine tenths seen once. The clonotype comes from a man between 65 and 85 years old with active or convalescent COVID-19. V and J are TRBV24-1 and TRBJ2-7, with 10 bases matching TRBD1. Material: peripheral blood. This CDR3 reads CATSETGTGERQYF. The CDR3 DNA reads TGTGCCACCAGTGAAACTGGGACAGGGGAGAGGCAGTACTTC.